The 24 T cell receptor beta chains below come from one sample, sequenced in a study of response to subunit inactivated influenza vaccine. TCRdb called the RT-PCR reads again in MiXCR, with one record for every CDR3 protein. This sample has approximately 490,000 distinct CDR3 sequences, with around 7.9% found just once. The sequencing here drew on PBMCs from blood, taken about 23 months after vaccination. The receptor source for this set is a man between 50 and 75 years old who received an inactivated influenza vaccine.

This clonotype was recorded at least ten times. V is TRBV12-3 or TRBV12-4 and J is TRBJ2-2; no reliable D call. The CDR3 is 12 amino acids. V was cut by 6 bases and J by 10 bases, with 12 bases left in between. The CDR3, as DNA: TGTGCCAGCAGGATGGGGATAATGGAGCTGTTTTTT. Translating it yields CASRMGIMELFF.

The chain has TRBV29-1 and TRBJ1-1; no clear D gene. Germline V gives CDR1 SQVTM, CDR2 ANQGSEA. With 7 bases removed from V and 0 bases from J, the gap between germline ends came to 15 bases. This CDR3 has 14 amino acids. As DNA, the CDR3 is TGCAGCGGTACAGACTCTGACATGAACACTGAAGCTTTCTTT. Translating gives CSGTDSDMNTEAFF.

This clonotype was detected many times. This rearrangement joins TRBV20-1 to TRBJ2-7; perhaps D is TRBD1 or TRBD2 (6 bases each). CDR1 and CDR2 from the germline V gene are DFQATT and SNEGSKA (reference sequence). Trimming removed 3 bases at V and 3 bases at J, with 18 bases between. CDR3 length: 15 residues. The CDR3 loop reads CSASGVLGGSYEQYF. Written as DNA, the CDR3 is TGCAGTGCTAGCGGTGTGCTGGGGGGCAGCTACGAGCAGTACTTC.

The chain carries TRBV15 and TRBJ2-3; 10 bases map to TRBD2. Germline V gene data show CDR1 as LNHNV and CDR2 as YYDKDF (reference sequence). Trimming cost V 4 bases and J 0 bases; bases outside gene matches: 4. The CDR3 consists of 16 residues. CDR3 sequence: CATSNGLAVSTDTQYF. In nucleotides, the CDR3 is TGTGCCACCAGCAACGGACTAGCGGTTAGCACAGATACGCAGTATTTT.

This clonotype was seen a handful of times. This chain joins TRBV10-3 and TRBJ1-1, with D possibly matching TRBD1 (6 bases). This CDR3 has 14 residues. Germline CDR1 reads ENHRY; CDR2 reads SYGVKD. Trimming left V 2 bases short and J 0 bases short, with 7 bases between. CDR3 coding DNA: TGTGCCATCAGTGAGCGGGACATGAACACTGAAGCTTTCTTT. Its protein is CAISERDMNTEAFF.

This clonotype appeared a few times. The V call is TRBV9, the J call TRBJ2-5, with TRBD2 identical over 7 bases. After removal of 2 bases from V and 4 bases from J, the junction contained 8 bases not matched to a gene. The CDR3 extends over 15 amino acids. CDR1 and CDR2 (germline): SGDLS, YYNGEE. CDR3 in DNA: TGTGCCAGCAGCGTCGGTTGGCTAGCGGCAGAGACCCAGTACTTC. Translated, it gives CASSVGWLAAETQYF.

The V and J genes are TRBV6-5 and TRBJ1-6; D may be TRBD1 (6 bases). The CDR3 sequence is 16 residues long. Deletions cut 0 bases from V and 10 bases from J, with 16 bases between. From germline, CDR1 is MNHEY and CDR2 SVGAGI. The CDR3 sequence is CASSYSRGHRGSPLHF. CDR3 nucleotides: TGTGCCAGCAGTTACTCGAGGGGACATAGAGGGTCACCCCTCCACTTT.

This chain uses TRBV7-2 with TRBJ1-6; D call uncertain. V was pared by 7 bases and J by 14 bases, with 15 bases between. This CDR3 spans 12 amino acids. The germline V gene has CDR1 SGHTA and CDR2 FQGNSA. Here the CDR3 DNA reads TGTGCCAGCACCTCAAACTGGCGGACCCTCCACTTT. Translation: CASTSNWRTLHF.

This CDR3 is CASSESGLAGEQYF. As DNA, the CDR3 is TGCGCCAGCAGTGAATCTGGACTAGCGGGCGAGCAGTACTTC. The chain recombines TRBV10-1 with TRBJ2-7; 11 bases are a match to TRBD2. The CDR3 has 14 residues. Germline CDR1 is WNHNN and CDR2 is SYGVQD (reference sequence). V gave up 3 bases and J gave up 6 bases; unmatched junction bases: 4.

This clonotype was detected a few times. The chain joins TRBV4-3 to TRBJ2-7, with a tentative D call TRBD1 (6 bases). The CDR3 totals 18 residues. Germline CDR1 is LGHNA and CDR2 is YSLEER. Trimming took 0 bases from V and 0 from J, leaving 18 bases between them. CDR3 bases: TGCGCCAGCAGCCAAGAAGACTACAGGGTTGGGTTCTCCTACGAGCAGTACTTC. Translated, it gives CASSQEDYRVGFSYEQYF.

The chain employs TRBV12-3 or TRBV12-4 and TRBJ2-1; D is uncertain. CDR3 length: 15 residues. Trimming removed 3 bases at V and 3 bases at J, with 12 bases between. The CDR3 nucleotides read TGTGCCAGCAGTTTTCGGCAGCTAAGCTACAATGAGCAGTTCTTC. The encoded protein is CASSFRQLSYNEQFF.

This clonotype has at least ten counts. This CDR3 is CASSLAAGSTEAFF. CDR3 nucleotide sequence: TGTGCCAGCAGCTTAGCGGCAGGGAGCACTGAAGCTTTCTTT. The chain is built from TRBV7-6 and TRBJ1-1; D may be TRBD1 (5 bases). CDR1 is SGHVS and CDR2 is FNYEAQ in the germline V gene. Trimming took 0 bases from V and 4 from J, leaving 9 bases between them. CDR3 size: 14 residues. Full variable domain (rest looked up from reference TRBV7-6 and TRBJ1-1): GAGVSQSPRYKVTKRGQDVALRCDPISGHVSLYWYRQALGQGPEFLTYFNYEAQQDKSGLPNDRFSAERPEGSISTLTIQRTEQRDSAMYRCASSLAAGSTEAFFGQGTRLTVV.

V usage is TRBV11-1 and J usage is TRBJ2-6; a weak D match, TRBD1 (6 bases). This CDR3 has 18 amino acids. Trimming shortened V by 5 bases and J by 0 bases, and 17 bases separated the two germline ends. CDR1 is SGHAT, CDR2 FQDESV, per germline (reference sequence). CDR3 coding DNA: TGTGCCAGCAGCGACAAACAGGGCCCTCTCTCTGGGGCCAACGTCCTGACTTTC. This encodes CASSDKQGPLSGANVLTF.

The chain joins TRBV11-2 to TRBJ2-5; 8 positions agree with TRBD1. The CDR3 runs 12 residues. The germline V gene encodes CDR1 SGHAT and CDR2 FQNNGV. V shed 8 bases and J 4 bases; nucleotides not matched to a gene: 3. CDR3 protein: CASAGGGETQYF. The CDR3 DNA sequence: TGTGCCAGCGCAGGGGGCGGAGAGACCCAGTACTTC.

This clonotype was counted between two and nine times. V and J are TRBV12-3 or TRBV12-4 and TRBJ2-2; 8 bases are shared with TRBD1. V dropped 3 bases and J dropped 5; count of bases not matched to a gene: 5. This CDR3 spans 15 amino acids. The CDR3: CASSLTGVGTGELFF. DNA for the CDR3: TGTGCCAGCAGTTTGACAGGGGTGGGGACCGGGGAGCTGTTTTTT.

This clonotype has ten or more counts. The chain uses TRBV6-2 or TRBV6-3 and TRBJ2-1, with D unclear. The V gene's germline CDR1 is MNHEY and CDR2 SVGEGT. This CDR3 contains 14 residues. V shed 2 bases and J shed 3 bases, with 8 bases lying between them. The CDR3 DNA reads as TGTGCCAGCAGTTACATAAGGATCTACAATGAGCAGTTCTTC. Translating it yields CASSYIRIYNEQFF.

This clonotype was observed once. J is TRBJ2-7 and V is TRBV20-1; 8 nucleotides match TRBD1. Trimming took 5 bases from V and 3 from J; bases not matched to a gene: 12. This CDR3 contains 15 residues. Germline-derived CDR1 and CDR2 are DFQATT and SNEGSKA (reference sequence). Here the CDR3 reads CSAFTQGAPDYEQYF. CDR3 nucleotides: TGCAGTGCTTTCACGCAGGGGGCGCCCGACTACGAGCAGTACTTC.

This clonotype was seen a handful of times. The chain couples TRBV10-3 to TRBJ1-1; D perhaps matches TRBD1 (6 bases). This CDR3 has 16 amino acids. Between the trimmed V and J ends, which lost 5 bases and 0 bases, there was a span of 16 bases. CDR1 and CDR2 from the germline V gene are ENHRY and SYGVKD. This CDR3 is CAISLETGTLNTEAFF. CDR3 nucleotides: TGTGCCATCAGTCTTGAGACCGGGACACTGAACACTGAAGCTTTCTTT.

This clonotype appeared a few times. V gene TRBV28 combines with J gene TRBJ2-7, with 10 bases aligning to TRBD2. The length of the CDR3 is 14 residues. V shed 10 bases, J shed 5 bases, and the junction held 11 bases outside the gene matches. Looked up from germline, CDR1 is MDHEN and CDR2 is SYDVKM. CDR3 protein: CATIPSGLANEQYF. As DNA, the CDR3 is TGTGCCACCATCCCCTCGGGACTAGCGAACGAGCAGTACTTC.

The table lists this clonotype with a few counts. The chain carries TRBV5-1 and TRBJ1-4, with TRBD1 as a possible D gene (5 bases). The CDR3 is made up of 15 amino acids. Trimming took off 4 bases at V and 6 bases at J, with 16 bases between the two ends. CDR1 is SGHRS and CDR2 is YFSETQ in the germline V gene. Written as DNA, the CDR3 is TGCGCCAGCAGCCCCTCGAGGGGCGCCGATGAAAAACTGTTTTTT. Amino acids: CASSPSRGADEKLFF.

The rearrangement uses TRBV20-1 and TRBJ2-2; TRBD2 aligns across 10 bases. Germline values: CDR1 DFQATT, CDR2 SNEGSKA (reference sequence). V shed 0 bases and J 5 bases; nucleotides not matched to a gene: 6. This CDR3 has 16 residues. Here the CDR3 DNA reads TGCAGTGCTAGAGACCTAGCGGGAGCTAGTACCGGGGAGCTGTTTTTT. The encoded protein is CSARDLAGASTGELFF.

This clonotype has at least ten counts. The chain employs TRBV7-6 and TRBJ2-7; D possibly uses TRBD1 or TRBD2 (7 bases each). Germline V CDR1 and CDR2: SGHVS, FNYEAQ. V shed 7 bases and J shed 4 bases, with 17 bases lying between them. The CDR3 contains 14 residues. CDR3 loop: CASTPGGGFYEQYF. The DNA of the CDR3 is TGTGCCAGCACCCCAGGGGGGGGCTTTTACGAGCAGTACTTC.

The chain uses TRBV5-1 and TRBJ2-5; 9 bases agree with TRBD1. CDR1 is SGHRS, CDR2 YFSETQ, per germline. This CDR3 comprises 15 residues. J gave up 3 bases and V 0 bases, and 3 bases lay outside the gene matches. The DNA for the CDR3 is TGCGCCAGCAGCTTGGGGACAGGGGAAGAAGAGACCCAGTACTTC. This gives the protein CASSLGTGEEETQYF.

This clonotype was observed many times. This chain connects TRBV5-1 to TRBJ2-3; D perhaps matches TRBD2 (7 bases). The CDR3 runs 16 residues. The germline CDR1 and CDR2 sequences are SGHRS and YFSETQ. V dropped 4 bases and J dropped 2 bases, with 17 bases sitting between them. The CDR3 coding sequence is TGCGCCAGCAGCATGGGGGGGCTTGCCGACACAGATACGCAGTATTTT. It is translated as CASSMGGLADTDTQYF.